The 3 T cell receptor beta chains below were found in one sample sequenced in a study of blood T cell repertoires in COVID-19. TCRdb's copy holds only in-frame clones and misses some; the assay was immunoSEQ multiplex PCR. The table records about 250,000 clones, 85% to 90% of them present only once. The sample taken for sequencing was PBMCs or T cells enriched from blood (not recorded which). Every receptor here comes from a man between 18 and 35 years old who had recovered from COVID-19.

The chain is built from TRBV18 and TRBJ1-4, with D perhaps matching TRBD1 (5 bases). V was cut by 6 bases and J by 5 bases, with 16 bases left in between. Germline V gene data show CDR1 as KGHSH and CDR2 as LQKENI. This CDR3 has 15 amino acids. CDR3 sequence: CASSLSSRGNEKLFF. The CDR3 nucleotides are TGTGCCAGCTCCCTCAGTAGTAGGGGCAATGAAAAACTGTTTTTT.

This chain uses TRBV30 with TRBJ2-6; D gene unclear. V was shortened by 8 bases and J by 3 bases, with 5 bases between the two germline ends. From germline, CDR1 is GTSNPN and CDR2 SVGIG (reference sequence). The CDR3 loop spans 11 amino acids. CDR3: CALSGANVLTF. For the CDR3, the DNA is TGTGCCCTAAGTGGGGCCAACGTCCTGACTTTC.

This clone was found once. The gene calls are TRBV4-1 and TRBJ1-4; 7 nucleotides line up with TRBD1. In germline, CDR1 is MGHRA, CDR2 YSYEKL. J was trimmed by 3 bases and V by 4 bases; bases with no gene match: 17. This CDR3 is 19 amino acids long. Here the CDR3 DNA reads TGCGCCAGCAGCCCTATCCGACCCGGGACAGTCGTGTCTAATGAAAAACTGTTTTTT. Amino acids: CASSPIRPGTVVSNEKLFF.